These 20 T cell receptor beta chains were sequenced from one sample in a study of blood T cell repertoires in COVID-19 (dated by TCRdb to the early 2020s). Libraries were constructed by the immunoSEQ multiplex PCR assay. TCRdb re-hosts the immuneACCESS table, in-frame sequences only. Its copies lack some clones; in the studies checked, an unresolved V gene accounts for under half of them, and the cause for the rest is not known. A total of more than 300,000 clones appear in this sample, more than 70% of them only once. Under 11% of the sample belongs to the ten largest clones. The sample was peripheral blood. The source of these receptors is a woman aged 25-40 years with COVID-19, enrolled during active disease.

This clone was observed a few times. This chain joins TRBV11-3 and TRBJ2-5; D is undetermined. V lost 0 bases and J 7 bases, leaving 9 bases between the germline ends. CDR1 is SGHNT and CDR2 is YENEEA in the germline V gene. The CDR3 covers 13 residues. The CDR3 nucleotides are TGTGCCAGCAGCTTAGATTTTAGGAGGACCCAGTACTTC. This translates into CASSLDFRRTQYF. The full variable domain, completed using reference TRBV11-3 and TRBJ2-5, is EAGVVQSPRYKIIEKKQPVAFWCNPISGHNTLYWYLQNLGQGPELLIRYENEEAVDDSQLPKDRFSAERLKGVDSTLKIQPAELGDSAVYLCASSLDFRRTQYFGPGTRLLVL.

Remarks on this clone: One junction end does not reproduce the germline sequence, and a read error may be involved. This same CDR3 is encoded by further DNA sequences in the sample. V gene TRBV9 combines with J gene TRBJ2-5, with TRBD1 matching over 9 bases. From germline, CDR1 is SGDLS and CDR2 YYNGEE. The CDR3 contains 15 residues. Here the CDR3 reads CASSPGTGWGETQYF. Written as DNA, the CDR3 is TGTGCCAGCAGCCCCGGGACAGGGTGGGGAGAGACTCAGTACTTC.

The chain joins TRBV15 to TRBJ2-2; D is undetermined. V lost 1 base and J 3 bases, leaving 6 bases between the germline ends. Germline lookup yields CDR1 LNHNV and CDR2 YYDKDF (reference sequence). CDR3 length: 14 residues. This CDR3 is CATSRGVYTGELFF. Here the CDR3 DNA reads TGTGCCACCAGCAGAGGAGTATACACCGGGGAGCTGTTTTTT.

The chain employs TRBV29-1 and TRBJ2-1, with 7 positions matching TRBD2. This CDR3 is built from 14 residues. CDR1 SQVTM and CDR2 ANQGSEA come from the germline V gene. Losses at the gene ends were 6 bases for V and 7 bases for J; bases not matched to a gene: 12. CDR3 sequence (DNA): TGCAGCGTCTGCCGGGCGGGAGTGGAAAATGAGCAGTTCTTC. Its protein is CSVCRAGVENEQFF.

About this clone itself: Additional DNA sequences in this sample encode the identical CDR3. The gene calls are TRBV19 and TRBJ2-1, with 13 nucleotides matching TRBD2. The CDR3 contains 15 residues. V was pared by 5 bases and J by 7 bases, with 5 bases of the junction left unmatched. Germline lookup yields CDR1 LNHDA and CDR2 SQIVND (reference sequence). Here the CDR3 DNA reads TGTGCCAGTAGTCCAGGACTAGCGGGAGCGAATGAGCAGTTCTTC. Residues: CASSPGLAGANEQFF.

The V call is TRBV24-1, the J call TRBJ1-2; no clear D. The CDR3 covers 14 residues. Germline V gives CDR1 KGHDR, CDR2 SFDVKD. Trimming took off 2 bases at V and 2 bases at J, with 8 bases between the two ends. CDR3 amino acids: CATSDWTGNYGYTF. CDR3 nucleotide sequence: TGTGCCACCAGTGATTGGACGGGGAACTATGGCTACACCTTC.

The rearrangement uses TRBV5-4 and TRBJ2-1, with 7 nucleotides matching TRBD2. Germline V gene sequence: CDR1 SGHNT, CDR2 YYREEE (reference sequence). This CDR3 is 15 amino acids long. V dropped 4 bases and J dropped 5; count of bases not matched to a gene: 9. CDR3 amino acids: CASSRPGGSNNEQFF. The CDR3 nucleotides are TGTGCCAGCAGCCGTCCCGGCGGGAGTAACAATGAGCAGTTCTTC.

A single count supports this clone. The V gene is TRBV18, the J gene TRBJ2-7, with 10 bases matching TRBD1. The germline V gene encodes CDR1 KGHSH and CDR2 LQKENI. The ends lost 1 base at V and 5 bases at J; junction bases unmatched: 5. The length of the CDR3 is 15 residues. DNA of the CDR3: TGTGCCAGCTCACCACGACAGGGGGCGACAGACGAGCAGTACTTC. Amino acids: CASSPRQGATDEQYF.

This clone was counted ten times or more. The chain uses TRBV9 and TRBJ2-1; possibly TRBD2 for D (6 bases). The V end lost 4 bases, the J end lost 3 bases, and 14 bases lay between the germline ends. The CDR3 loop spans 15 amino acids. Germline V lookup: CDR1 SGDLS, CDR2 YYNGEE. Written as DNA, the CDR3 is TGTGCCAGCAGCCTTATAGCGGAGTTCTACAATGAGCAGTTCTTC. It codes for CASSLIAEFYNEQFF.

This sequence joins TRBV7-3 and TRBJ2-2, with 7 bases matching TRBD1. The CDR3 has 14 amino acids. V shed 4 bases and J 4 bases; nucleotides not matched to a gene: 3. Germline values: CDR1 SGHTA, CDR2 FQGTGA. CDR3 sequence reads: CASSSAGGTGELFF. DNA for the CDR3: TGTGCCAGCAGCTCGGCAGGGGGCACCGGGGAGCTGTTTTTT.

This CDR3 reads CASSLRLAGETQYF. The CDR3 coding sequence is TGTGCCAGCAGCCTCAGACTAGCGGGAGAGACCCAGTACTTC. This sequence joins TRBV11-2 and TRBJ2-5; TRBD2 agrees at 10 bases. V was clipped by 5 bases and J by 4 bases; unmatched bases: 4. From germline, CDR1 is SGHAT and CDR2 FQNNGV. The CDR3 consists of 14 residues. The full variable domain, in which reference TRBV11-2 and TRBJ2-5 provide the parts outside the CDR3, is EAGVAQSPRYKIIEKRQSVAFWCNPISGHATLYWYQQILGQGPKLLIQFQNNGVVDDSQLPKDRFSAERLKGVDSTLKIQPAKLEDSAVYLCASSLRLAGETQYFGPGTRLLVL.

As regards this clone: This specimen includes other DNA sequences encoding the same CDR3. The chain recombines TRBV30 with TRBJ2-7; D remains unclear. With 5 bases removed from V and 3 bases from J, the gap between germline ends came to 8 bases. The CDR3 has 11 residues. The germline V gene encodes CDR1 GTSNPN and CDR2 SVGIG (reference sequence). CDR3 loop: CAWGRYYEQYF. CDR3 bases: TGTGCCTGGGGCCGGTACTACGAGCAGTACTTC.

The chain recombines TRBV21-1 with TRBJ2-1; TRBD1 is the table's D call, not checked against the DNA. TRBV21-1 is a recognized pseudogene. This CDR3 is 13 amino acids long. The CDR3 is CASNQGFDNEQFF. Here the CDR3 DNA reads TGTGCCAGCAATCAGGGGTTCGACAATGAGCAGTTCTTC.

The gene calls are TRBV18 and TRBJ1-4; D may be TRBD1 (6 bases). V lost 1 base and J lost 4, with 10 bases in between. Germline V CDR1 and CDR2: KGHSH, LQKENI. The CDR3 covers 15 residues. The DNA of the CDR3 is TGTGCCAGCTCACCACGGACAGAATTTAATGAAAAACTGTTTTTT. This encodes CASSPRTEFNEKLFF.

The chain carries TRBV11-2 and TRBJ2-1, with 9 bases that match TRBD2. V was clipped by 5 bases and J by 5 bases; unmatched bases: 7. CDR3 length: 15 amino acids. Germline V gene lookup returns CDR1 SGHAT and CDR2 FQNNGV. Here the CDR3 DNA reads TGTGCCAGCAGCCAGACTAGCGGAGTGGACAATGAGCAGTTCTTC. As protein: CASSQTSGVDNEQFF.

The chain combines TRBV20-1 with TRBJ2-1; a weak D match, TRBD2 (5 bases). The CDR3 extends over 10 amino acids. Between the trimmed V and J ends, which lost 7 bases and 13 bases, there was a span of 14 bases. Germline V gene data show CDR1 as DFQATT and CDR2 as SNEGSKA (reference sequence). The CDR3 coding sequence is TGCAGTGGGCTAGACCGGGGACAGTTCTTC. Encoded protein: CSGLDRGQFF.

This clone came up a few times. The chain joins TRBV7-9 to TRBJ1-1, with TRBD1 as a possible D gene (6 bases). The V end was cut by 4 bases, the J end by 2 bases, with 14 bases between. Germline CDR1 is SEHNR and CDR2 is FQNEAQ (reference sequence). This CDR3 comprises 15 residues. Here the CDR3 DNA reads TGTGCCAGCAGCTCCAAGGGGGAGCTTAACACTGAAGCTTTCTTT. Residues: CASSSKGELNTEAFF.

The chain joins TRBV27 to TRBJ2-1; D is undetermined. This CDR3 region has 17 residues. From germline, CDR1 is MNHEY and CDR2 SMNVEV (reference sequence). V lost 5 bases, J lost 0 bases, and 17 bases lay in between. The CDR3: CASSASPRASSYNEQFF. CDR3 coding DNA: TGTGCCAGCAGTGCCTCGCCCCGCGCGAGCTCCTACAATGAGCAGTTCTTC.

DNA for the CDR3: TGTGCCAGTAGTTTAAGAGGGAATCAGCCCCAGCATTTT. This sequence encodes CASSLRGNQPQHF. This chain connects TRBV19 to TRBJ1-5; D is undetermined. Trimming cost V 5 bases and J 4 bases, with 9 bases left between them. Germline V gene data show CDR1 as LNHDA and CDR2 as SQIVND (reference sequence). The CDR3 loop spans 13 amino acids.

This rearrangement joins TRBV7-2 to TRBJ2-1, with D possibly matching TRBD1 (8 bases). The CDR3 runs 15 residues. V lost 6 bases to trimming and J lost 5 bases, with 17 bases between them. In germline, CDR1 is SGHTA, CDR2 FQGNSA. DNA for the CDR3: TGTGCCAGCAGAAATACAGGGGGGGTGGACAATGAGCAGTTCTTC. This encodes CASRNTGGVDNEQFF.